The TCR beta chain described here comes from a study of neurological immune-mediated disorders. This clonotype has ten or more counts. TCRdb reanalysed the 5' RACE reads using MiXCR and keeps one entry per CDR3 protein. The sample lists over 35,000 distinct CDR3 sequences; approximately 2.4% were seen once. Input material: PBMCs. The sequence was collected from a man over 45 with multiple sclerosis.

The CDR3 DNA follows: TGCGCCAGCAGCTTAGGCCGACTAAGCGGCGGCTCCTACAATGAGCAGTTCTTC. This sequence encodes CASSLGRLSGGSYNEQFF. This rearrangement joins TRBV5-1 to TRBJ2-1; a possible D gene is TRBD2 (5 bases). Trimming stripped 2 bases from V and 0 bases from J, with 18 bases between. Germline V gene data show CDR1 as SGHRS and CDR2 as YFSETQ. This CDR3 has 18 amino acids.